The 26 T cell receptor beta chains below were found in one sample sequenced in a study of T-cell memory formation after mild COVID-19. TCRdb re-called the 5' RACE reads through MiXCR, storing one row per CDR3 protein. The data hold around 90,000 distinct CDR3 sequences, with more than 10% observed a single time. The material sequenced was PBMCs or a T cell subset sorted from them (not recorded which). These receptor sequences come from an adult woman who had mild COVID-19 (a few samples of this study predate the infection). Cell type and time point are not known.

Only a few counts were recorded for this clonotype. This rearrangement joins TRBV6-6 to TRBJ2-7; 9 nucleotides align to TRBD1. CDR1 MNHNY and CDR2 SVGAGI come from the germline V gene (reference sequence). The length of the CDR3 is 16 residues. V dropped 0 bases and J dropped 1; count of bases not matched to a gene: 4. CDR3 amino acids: CASSYSIDRGSYEQYF. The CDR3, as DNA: TGTGCCAGCAGTTACTCGATTGACAGGGGGTCCTACGAGCAGTACTTC.

The CDR3 here is CASSYVVGQGRTGELFF. The CDR3 nucleotides are TGTGCCAGCAGTTATGTCGTGGGACAGGGTCGAACCGGGGAGCTGTTTTTT. The rearrangement uses TRBV6-2 or TRBV6-3 and TRBJ2-2; the match to TRBD1 covers 9 bases. This CDR3 has 17 residues. V was clipped by 3 bases and J by 5 bases; unmatched bases: 10. The germline gives CDR1 MNHEY, CDR2 SVGEGT.

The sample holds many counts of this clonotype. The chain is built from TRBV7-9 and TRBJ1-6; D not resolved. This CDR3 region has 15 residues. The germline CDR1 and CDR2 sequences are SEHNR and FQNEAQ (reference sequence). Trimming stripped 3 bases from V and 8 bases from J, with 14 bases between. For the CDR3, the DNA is TGTGCCAGCAGCTTCACGCCACCTGGAGATTCACCCCTCCACTTT. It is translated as CASSFTPPGDSPLHF.

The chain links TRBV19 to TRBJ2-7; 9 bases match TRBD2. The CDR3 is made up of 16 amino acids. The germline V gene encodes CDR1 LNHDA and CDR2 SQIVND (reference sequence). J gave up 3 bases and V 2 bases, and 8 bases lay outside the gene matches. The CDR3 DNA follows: TGTGCCAGTAGTATAAATTTCCTAGCGGGAAGCTACGAGCAGTACTTC. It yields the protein CASSINFLAGSYEQYF.

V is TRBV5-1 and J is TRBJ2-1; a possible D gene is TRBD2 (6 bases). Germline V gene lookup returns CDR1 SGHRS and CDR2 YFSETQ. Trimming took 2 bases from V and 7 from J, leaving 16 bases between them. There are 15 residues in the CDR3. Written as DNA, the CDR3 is TGCGCCAGCAGCTTTAACGGAGGGCCGTTTAATGAGCAGTTCTTC. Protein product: CASSFNGGPFNEQFF.

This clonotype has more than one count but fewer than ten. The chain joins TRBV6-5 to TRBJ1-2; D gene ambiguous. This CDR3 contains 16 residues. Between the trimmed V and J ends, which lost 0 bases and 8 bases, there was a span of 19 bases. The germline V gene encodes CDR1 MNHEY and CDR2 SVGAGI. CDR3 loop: CASSYSPQRPSGGYTF. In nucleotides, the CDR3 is TGTGCCAGCAGTTACTCCCCTCAGAGACCCTCGGGCGGCTACACCTTC.

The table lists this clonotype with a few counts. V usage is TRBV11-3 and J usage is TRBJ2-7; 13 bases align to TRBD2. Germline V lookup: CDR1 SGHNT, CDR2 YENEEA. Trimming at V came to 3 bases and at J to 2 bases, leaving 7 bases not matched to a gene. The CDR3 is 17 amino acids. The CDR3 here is CASSFALAGGYPYEQYF. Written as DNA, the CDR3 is TGTGCCAGCAGCTTCGCACTAGCGGGAGGGTATCCCTACGAGCAGTACTTC.

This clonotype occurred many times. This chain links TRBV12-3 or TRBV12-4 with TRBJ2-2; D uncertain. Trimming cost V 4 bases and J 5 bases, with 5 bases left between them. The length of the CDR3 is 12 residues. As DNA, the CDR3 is TGTGCCAGCAGTTCGACAACCGGGGAGCTGTTTTTT. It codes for CASSSTTGELFF.

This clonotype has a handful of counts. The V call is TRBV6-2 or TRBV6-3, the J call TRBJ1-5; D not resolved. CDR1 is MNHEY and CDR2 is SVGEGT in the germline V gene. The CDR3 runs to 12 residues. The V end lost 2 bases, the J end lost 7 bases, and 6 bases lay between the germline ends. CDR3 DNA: TGTGCCAGCAGTTACCCCGGACAGCCCCAGCATTTT. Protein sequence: CASSYPGQPQHF.

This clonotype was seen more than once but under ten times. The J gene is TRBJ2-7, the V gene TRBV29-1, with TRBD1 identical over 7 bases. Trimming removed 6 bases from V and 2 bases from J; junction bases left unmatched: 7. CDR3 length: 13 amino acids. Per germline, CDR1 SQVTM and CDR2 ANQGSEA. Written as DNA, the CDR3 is TGCAGCGTACGGACAGGAATCACCTACGAGCAGTACTTC. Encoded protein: CSVRTGITYEQYF.

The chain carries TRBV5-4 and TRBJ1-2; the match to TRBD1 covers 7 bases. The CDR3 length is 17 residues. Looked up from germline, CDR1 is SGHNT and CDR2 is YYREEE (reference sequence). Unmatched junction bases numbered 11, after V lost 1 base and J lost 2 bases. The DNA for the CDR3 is TGTGCCAGCAGCTTGACAGGGGACCTTGCTCTAAACTATGGCTACACCTTC. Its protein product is CASSLTGDLALNYGYTF.

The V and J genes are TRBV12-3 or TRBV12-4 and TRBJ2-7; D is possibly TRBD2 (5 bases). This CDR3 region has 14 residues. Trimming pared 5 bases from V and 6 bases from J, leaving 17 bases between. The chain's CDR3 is CASSKTPGISEQYF. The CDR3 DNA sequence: TGTGCCAGCAGTAAAACCCCGGGAATCTCCGAGCAGTACTTC.

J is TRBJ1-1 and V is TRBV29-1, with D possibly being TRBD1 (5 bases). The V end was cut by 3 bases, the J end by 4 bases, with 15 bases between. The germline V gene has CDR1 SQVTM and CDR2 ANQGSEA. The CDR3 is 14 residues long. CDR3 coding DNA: TGCAGCGTTGAGCCCTTAGGGGTTGGCACTGAAGCTTTCTTT. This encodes CSVEPLGVGTEAFF.

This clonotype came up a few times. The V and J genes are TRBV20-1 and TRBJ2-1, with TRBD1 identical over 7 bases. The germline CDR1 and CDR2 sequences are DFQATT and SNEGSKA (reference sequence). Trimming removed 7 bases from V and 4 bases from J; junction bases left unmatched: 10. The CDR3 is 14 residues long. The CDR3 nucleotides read TGCAGTGTAGCCGGGACAGAGCTTTACAATGAGCAGTTCTTC. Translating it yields CSVAGTELYNEQFF.

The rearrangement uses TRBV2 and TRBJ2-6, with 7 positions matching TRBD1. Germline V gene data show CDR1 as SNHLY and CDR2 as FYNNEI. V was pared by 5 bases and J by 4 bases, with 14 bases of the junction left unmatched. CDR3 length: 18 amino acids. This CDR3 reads CASSPTGWGSLGANVLTF. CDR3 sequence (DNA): TGTGCCAGCAGTCCGACAGGGTGGGGTTCTCTGGGGGCCAACGTCCTGACTTTC.

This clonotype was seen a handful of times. Here the CDR3 DNA reads TGCAGCGTTGATGAAACAGGGGGCTTGCACACTGAAGCTTTCTTT. Translating it yields CSVDETGGLHTEAFF. V gene TRBV29-1 combines with J gene TRBJ1-1, with 9 bases that match TRBD1. Germline CDR1 reads SQVTM; CDR2 reads ANQGSEA. J was trimmed by 3 bases and V by 3 bases; bases with no gene match: 8. The CDR3 sequence is 15 residues long.

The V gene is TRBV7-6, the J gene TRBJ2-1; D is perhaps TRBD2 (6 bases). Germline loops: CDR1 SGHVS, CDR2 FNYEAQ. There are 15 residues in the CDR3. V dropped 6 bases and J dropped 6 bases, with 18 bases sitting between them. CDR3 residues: CASSLLALVGNEQFF. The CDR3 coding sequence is TGTGCCAGCAGTCTCCTAGCGCTTGTCGGCAATGAGCAGTTCTTC. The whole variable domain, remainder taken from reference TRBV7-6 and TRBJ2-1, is GAGVSQSPRYKVTKRGQDVALRCDPISGHVSLYWYRQALGQGPEFLTYFNYEAQQDKSGLPNDRFSAERPEGSISTLTIQRTEQRDSAMYRCASSLLALVGNEQFFGPGTRLTVL.

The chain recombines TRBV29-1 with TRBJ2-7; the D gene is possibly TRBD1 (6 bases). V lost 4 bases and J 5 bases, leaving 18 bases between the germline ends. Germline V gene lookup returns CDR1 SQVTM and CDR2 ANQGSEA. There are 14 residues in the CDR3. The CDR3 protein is CSVAMGTRVHEQYF. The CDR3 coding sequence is TGCAGCGTTGCGATGGGGACAAGGGTCCACGAGCAGTACTTC.

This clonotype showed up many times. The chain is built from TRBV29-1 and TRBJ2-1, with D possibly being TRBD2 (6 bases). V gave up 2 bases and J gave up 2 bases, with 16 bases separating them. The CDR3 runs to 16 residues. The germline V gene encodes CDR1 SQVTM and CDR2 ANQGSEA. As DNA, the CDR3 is TGCAGCGTTGAACATCAGGAGGGGACTGCCTACAATGAGCAGTTCTTC. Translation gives CSVEHQEGTAYNEQFF.

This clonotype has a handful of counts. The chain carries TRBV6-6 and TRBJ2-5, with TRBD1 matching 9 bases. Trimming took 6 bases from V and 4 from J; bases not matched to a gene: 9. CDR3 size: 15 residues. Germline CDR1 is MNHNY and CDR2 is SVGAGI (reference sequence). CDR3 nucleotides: TGTGCCAGCAGAGCCCGGGACAGGGTAGGAGAGACCCAGTACTTC. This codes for CASRARDRVGETQYF.

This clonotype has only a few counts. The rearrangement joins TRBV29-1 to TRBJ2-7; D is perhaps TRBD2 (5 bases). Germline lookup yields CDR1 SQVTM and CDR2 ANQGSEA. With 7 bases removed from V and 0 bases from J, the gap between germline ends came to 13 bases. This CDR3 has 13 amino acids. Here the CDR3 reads CSAGVGVSYEQYF. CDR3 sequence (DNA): TGCAGCGCCGGTGTCGGGGTCTCCTACGAGCAGTACTTC.

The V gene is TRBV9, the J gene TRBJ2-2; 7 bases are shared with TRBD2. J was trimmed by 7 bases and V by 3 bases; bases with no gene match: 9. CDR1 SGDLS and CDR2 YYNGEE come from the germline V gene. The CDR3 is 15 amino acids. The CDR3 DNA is TGTGCCAGCAGCGCCTTTCGTTGGGGGGGCGGGGAGCTGTTTTTT. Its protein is CASSAFRWGGGELFF.

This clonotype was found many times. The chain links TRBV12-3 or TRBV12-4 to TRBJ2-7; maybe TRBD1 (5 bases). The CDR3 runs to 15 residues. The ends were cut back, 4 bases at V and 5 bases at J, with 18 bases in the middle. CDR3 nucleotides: TGTGCCAGCAGTTCCCCCTCAGGGCCCTCGGACGAGCAGTACTTC. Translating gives CASSSPSGPSDEQYF.

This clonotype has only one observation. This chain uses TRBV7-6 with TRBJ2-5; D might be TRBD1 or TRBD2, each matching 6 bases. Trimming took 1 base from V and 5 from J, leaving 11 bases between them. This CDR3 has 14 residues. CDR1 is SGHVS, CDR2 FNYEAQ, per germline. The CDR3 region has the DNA TGTGCCAGCAGCTTAGAGGGGGGAGGTGAGACCCAGTACTTC. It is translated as CASSLEGGGETQYF.

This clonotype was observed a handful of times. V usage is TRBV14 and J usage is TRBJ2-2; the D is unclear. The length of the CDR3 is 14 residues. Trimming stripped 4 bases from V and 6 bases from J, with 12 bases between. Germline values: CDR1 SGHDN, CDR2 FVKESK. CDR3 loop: CASSPEDVAGELFF. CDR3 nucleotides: TGTGCCAGCAGCCCAGAAGATGTGGCCGGGGAGCTGTTTTTT.

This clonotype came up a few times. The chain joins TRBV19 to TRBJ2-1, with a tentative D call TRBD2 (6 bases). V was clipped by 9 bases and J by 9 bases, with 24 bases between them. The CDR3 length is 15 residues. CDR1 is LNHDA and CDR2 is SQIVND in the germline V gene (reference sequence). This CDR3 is CASDVGGYSQTEQFF. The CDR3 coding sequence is TGTGCCAGCGACGTCGGAGGGTACAGCCAAACTGAGCAGTTCTTC.